The sequence of this T cell receptor beta chain was determined in a study of vaccination and CD4 T cells after COVID-19. The CDR3 contains 14 residues. Looked up from germline, CDR1 is MGHDK and CDR2 is SYGVNS. The V gene lost 7 bases and the J gene lost 2 bases, with 11 bases spanning the gap. The treatment denotes: roughly 11-day PBMC culture with coronavirus spike peptide pools or control peptides (ViraFEST assay). Sequenced with the Oncomine TCR Beta short-read assay was DNA taken from cultured CD4+ T cells. MiXCR was run by TCRdb on the PCR reads, yielding one entry per CDR3 protein. The data hold 14,000 or so distinct CDR3 sequences, with under 30% observed a single time. As regards this clonotype: The antigen is not known.

Study results and caveats: Among reactive clones from convalescent patients, a median 86.3% appeared only post-vaccination.

Source material: cultured CD4+ T cells from blood. This TCR came from a human donor with COVID-19. The chain uses TRBV25-1 and TRBJ2-2, with a tentative D call TRBD1 (6 bases). CDR3 in DNA: TGTGCCAGCACCACACAGGGTAACACCGGGGAGCTGTTTTTT. Protein product: CASTTQGNTGELFF.